The present T cell receptor (beta chain) was sequenced within a study of breast tumors, draining lymph nodes, adjacent tissues. Trimming took off 5 bases at V and 5 bases at J, with 15 bases between the two ends. This CDR3 has 14 residues. Germline CDR1 is SEHNR and CDR2 is FQNEAQ (reference sequence). Points from the study as a whole: Tumors had less TCR diversity than lymph nodes, more than nontumor tissue. The lymph node origin of tumor T cells was framed as consistent with a hypothesis, not demonstrated.

MiXCR, run by TCRdb on the multiplex PCR reads, gives a single entry per CDR3 protein. The sample has more than 250,000 distinct CDR3 sequences, around 31% seen once. Axillary draining lymph nodes of breast cancer patients supplied the node samples. This clonotype was recorded many times. What it binds is not known. The J gene is TRBJ2-5, the V gene TRBV7-9, with a possible D match to TRBD2 (7 bases). The TCR was taken from a female donor with breast cancer. Some clones in this sample may be carry-over from other donors' samples. The source material was axillary lymph node tissue. CDR3 nucleotides: TGTGCCAGCAGCCCCGAGGGGGGGTGGGAGACCCAGTACTTC. This sequence encodes CASSPEGGWETQYF.